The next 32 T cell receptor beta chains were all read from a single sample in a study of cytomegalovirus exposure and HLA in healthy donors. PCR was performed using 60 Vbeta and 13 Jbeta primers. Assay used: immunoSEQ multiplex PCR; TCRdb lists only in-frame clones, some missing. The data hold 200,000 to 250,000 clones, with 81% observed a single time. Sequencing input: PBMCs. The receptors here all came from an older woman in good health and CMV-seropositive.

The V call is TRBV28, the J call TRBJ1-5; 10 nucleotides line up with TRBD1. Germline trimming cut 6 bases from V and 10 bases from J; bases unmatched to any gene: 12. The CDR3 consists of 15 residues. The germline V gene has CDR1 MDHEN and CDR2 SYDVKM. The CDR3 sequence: CASSVGTGVAGPQHF. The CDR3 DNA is TGTGCCAGCAGCGTCGGGACAGGGGTAGCAGGACCCCAGCATTTT.

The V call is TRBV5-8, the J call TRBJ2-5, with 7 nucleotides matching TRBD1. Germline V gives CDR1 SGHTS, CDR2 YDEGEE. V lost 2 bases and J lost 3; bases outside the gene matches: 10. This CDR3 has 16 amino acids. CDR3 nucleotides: TGTGCCAGCAGCTTCGGACAGGCGAGCCTTAAAGAGACCCAGTACTTC. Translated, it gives CASSFGQASLKETQYF. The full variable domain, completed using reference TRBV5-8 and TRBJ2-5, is EAGVTQSPTHLIKTRGQQATLRCSPISGHTSVYWYQQALGLGLQFLLWYDEGEERNRGNFPPRFSGRQFPNYSSELNVNALELEDSALYLCASSFGQASLKETQYFGPGTRLLVL.

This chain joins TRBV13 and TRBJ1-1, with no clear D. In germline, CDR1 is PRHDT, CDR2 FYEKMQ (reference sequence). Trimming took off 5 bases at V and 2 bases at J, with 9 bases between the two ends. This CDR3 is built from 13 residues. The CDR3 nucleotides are TGTGCCAGCAGCCCGCGGCTTAACACTGAAGCTTTCTTT. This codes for CASSPRLNTEAFF.

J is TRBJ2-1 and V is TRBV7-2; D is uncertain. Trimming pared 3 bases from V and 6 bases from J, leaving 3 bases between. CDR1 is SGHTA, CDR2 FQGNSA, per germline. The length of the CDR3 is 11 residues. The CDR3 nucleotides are TGTGCCAGCAGCTTTAGCAATGAGCAGTTCTTC. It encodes CASSFSNEQFF.

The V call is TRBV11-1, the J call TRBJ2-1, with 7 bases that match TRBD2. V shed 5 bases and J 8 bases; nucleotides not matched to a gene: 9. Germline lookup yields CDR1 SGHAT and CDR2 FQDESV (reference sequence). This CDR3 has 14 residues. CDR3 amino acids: CASSLGSGTDEQFF. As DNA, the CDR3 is TGTGCCAGCAGCCTGGGGAGCGGGACCGATGAGCAGTTCTTC.

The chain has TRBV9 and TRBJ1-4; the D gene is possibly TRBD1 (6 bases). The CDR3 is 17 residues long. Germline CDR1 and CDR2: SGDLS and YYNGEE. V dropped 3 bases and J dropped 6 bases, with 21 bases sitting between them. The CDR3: CASSANRDTAADEKLFF. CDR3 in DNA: TGTGCCAGCAGCGCAAACCGGGACACCGCCGCAGATGAAAAACTGTTTTTT.

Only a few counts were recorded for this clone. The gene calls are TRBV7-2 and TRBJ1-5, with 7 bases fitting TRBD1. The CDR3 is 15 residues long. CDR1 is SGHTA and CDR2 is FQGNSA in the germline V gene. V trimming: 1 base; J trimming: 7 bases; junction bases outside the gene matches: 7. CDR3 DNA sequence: TGTGCCAGCAGCTTAGGACAGGGTAGGATCCAGCCCCAGCATTTT. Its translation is CASSLGQGRIQPQHF. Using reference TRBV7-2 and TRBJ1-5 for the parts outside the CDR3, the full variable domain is GAGVSQSPSNKVTEKGKDVELRCDPISGHTALYWYRQSLGQGLEFLIYFQGNSAPDKSGLPSDRFSAERTGGSVSTLTIQRTQQEDSAVYLCASSLGQGRIQPQHFGDGTRLSIL.

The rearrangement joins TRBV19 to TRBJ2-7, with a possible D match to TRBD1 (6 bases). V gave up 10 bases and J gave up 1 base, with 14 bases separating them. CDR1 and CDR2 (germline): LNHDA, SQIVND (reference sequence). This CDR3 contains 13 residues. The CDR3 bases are TGTGCCACCTCAGGGGATGGGTCCTACGAGCAGTACTTC. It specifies CATSGDGSYEQYF.

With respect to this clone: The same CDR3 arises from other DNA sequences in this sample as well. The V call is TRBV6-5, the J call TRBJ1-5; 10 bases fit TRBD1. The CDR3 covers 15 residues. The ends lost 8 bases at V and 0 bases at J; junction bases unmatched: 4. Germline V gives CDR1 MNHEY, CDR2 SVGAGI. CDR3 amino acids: CASRDRGYSNQPQHF. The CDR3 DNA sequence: TGTGCCAGCCGGGACAGGGGATATAGCAATCAGCCCCAGCATTTT.

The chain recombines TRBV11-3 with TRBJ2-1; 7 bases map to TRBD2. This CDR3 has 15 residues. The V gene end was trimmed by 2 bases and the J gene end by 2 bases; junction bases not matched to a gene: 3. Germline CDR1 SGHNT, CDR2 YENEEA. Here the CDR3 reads CASSLLSGTYNEQFF. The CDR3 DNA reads TGTGCCAGCAGCTTATTAAGCGGGACCTACAATGAGCAGTTCTTC.

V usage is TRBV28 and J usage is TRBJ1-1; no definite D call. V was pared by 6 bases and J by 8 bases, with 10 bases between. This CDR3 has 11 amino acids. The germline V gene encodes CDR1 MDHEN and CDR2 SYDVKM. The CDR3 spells CASRYVLEAFF. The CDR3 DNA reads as TGTGCCAGCAGATACGTACTAGAAGCTTTCTTT.

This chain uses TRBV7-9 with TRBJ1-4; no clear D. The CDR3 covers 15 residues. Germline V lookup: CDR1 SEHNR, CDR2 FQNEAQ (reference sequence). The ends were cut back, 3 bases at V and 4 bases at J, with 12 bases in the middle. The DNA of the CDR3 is TGTGCCAGCAGCTTCAACCGCGAGGGTAATGAAAAACTGTTTTTT. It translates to CASSFNREGNEKLFF.

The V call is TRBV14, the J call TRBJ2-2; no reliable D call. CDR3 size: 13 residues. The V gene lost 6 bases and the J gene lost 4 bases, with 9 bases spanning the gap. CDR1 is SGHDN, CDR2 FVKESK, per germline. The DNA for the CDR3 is TGTGCCAGCAGTTTCGTAGTCACCGGGGAGCTGTTTTTT. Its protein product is CASSFVVTGELFF.

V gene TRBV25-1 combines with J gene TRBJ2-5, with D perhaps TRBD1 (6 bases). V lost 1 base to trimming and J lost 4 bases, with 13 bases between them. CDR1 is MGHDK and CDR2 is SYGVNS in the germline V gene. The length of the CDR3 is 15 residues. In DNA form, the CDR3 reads TGTGCCAGCAGTGAATTTGGGAGAGGGGGAGAGACCCAGTACTTC. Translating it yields CASSEFGRGGETQYF.

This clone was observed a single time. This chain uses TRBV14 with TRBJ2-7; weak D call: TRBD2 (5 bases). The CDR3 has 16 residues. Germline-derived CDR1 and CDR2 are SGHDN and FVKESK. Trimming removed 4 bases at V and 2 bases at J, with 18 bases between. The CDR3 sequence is CASSRREADPPYEQYF. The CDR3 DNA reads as TGTGCCAGCAGCCGGCGAGAAGCGGACCCCCCCTACGAGCAGTACTTC.

This chain's CDR3 is CASSRTGDGTGELFF. The CDR3 coding sequence is TGTGCCAGCAGTAGGACAGGGGACGGCACCGGGGAGCTGTTTTTT. The rearrangement links TRBV2 to TRBJ2-2, with 9 bases lining up with TRBD1. Germline V gene data show CDR1 as SNHLY and CDR2 as FYNNEI. The J segment lost 4 bases and the V segment lost 5 bases, leaving 5 bases of the junction unmatched. This CDR3 has 15 amino acids.

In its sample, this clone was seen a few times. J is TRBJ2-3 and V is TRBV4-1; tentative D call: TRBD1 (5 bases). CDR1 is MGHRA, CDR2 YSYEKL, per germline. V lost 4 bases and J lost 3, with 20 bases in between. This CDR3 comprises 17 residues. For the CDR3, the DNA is TGCGCCAGCAGCCCGCCTTCAGTGGGGCTTGGGACAGATACGCAGTATTTT. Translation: CASSPPSVGLGTDTQYF.

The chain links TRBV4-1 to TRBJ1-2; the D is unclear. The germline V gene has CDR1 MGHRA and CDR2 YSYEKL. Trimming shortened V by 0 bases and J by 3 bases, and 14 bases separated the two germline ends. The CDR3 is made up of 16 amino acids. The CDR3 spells CASSQEEGRSHYGYTF. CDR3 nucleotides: TGCGCCAGCAGCCAAGAGGAAGGCAGGTCACACTATGGCTACACCTTC.

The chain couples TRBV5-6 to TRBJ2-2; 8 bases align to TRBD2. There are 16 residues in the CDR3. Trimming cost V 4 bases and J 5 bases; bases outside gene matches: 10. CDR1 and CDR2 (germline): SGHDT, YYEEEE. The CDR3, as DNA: TGTGCCAGCAGCCGACGCGTGAGCGGGAGAACCGGGGAGCTGTTTTTT. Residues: CASSRRVSGRTGELFF. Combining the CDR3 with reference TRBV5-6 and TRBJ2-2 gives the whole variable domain DAGVTQSPTHLIKTRGQQVTLRCSPKSGHDTVSWYQQALGQGPQFIFQYYEEEERQRGNFPDRFSGHQFPNYSSELNVNALLLGDSALYLCASSRRVSGRTGELFFGEGSRLTVL.

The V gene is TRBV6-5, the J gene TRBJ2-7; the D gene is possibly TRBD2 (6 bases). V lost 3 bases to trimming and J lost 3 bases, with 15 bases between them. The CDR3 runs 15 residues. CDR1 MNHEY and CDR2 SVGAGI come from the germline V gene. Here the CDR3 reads CASSYWSGTHYEQYF. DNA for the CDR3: TGTGCCAGCAGTTATTGGTCCGGGACTCACTACGAGCAGTACTTC.

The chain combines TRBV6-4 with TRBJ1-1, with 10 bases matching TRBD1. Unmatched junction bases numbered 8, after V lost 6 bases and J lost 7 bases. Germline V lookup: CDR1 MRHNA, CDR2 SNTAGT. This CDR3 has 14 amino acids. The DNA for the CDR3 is TGTGCCAGCAGCCGGGACAGGGGATTAGGTGAAGCTTTCTTT. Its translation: CASSRDRGLGEAFF.

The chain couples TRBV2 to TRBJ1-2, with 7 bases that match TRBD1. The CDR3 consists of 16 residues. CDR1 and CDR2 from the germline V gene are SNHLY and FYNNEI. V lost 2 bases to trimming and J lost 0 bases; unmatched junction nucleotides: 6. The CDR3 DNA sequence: TGTGCCAGCAGTGAACTTACAGGGGCAGCTAACTATGGCTACACCTTC. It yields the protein CASSELTGAANYGYTF.

The CDR3 here is CAIRERGSGYTF. DNA for the CDR3: TGTGCCATCAGGGAGCGAGGGTCTGGCTACACCTTC. The rearrangement uses TRBV10-3 and TRBJ1-2, with D unresolved. V dropped 6 bases and J dropped 7 bases, with 12 bases sitting between them. This CDR3 is 12 amino acids long. Per germline, CDR1 ENHRY and CDR2 SYGVKD.

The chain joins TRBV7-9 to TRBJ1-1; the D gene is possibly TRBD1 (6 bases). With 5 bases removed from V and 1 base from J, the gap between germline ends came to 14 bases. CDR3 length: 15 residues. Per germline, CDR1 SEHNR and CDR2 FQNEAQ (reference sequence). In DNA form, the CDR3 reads TGTGCCAGCAGCCAGGACAGCTCTGCGAACACTGAAGCTTTCTTT. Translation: CASSQDSSANTEAFF. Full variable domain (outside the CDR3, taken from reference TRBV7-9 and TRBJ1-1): DTGVSQNPRHKITKRGQNVTFRCDPISEHNRLYWYRQTLGQGPEFLTYFQNEAQLEKSRLLSDRFSAERPKGSFSTLEIQRTEQGDSAMYLCASSQDSSANTEAFFGQGTRLTVV.

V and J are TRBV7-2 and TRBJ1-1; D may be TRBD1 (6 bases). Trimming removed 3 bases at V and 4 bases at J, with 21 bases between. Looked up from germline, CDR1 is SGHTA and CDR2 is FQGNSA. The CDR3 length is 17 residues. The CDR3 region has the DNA TGTGCCAGCAGCTTTGTAACAGGGAACTTGGTCTTCACTGAAGCTTTCTTT. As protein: CASSFVTGNLVFTEAFF.

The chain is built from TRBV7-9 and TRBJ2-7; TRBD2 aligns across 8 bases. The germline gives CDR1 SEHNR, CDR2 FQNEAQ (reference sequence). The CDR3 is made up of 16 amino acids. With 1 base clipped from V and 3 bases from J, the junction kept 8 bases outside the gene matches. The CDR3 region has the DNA TGTGCCAGCAGCTTAGGGGTTAGCGGGACTTTCTACGAGCAGTACTTC. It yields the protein CASSLGVSGTFYEQYF.

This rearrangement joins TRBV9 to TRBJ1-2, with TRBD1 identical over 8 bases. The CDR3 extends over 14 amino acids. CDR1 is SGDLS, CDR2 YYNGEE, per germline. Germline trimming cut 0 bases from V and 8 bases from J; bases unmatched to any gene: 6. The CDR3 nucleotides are TGTGCCAGCAGCGTAGTGGGACAGGCCCGGGGCTACACCTTC. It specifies CASSVVGQARGYTF.

The CDR3 bases are TGTGCCAGTAGTATAGGGCCTTGGGCTAGCGGGAGGGCCCGGTTGGTTGGTGAGCAGTTCTTC. Its protein is CASSIGPWASGRARLVGEQFF. The chain employs TRBV19 and TRBJ2-1; TRBD2 matches 12 bases. Germline CDR1 LNHDA, CDR2 SQIVND (reference sequence). The CDR3 runs 21 residues. Trimming took 1 base from V and 9 from J; bases not matched to a gene: 22.

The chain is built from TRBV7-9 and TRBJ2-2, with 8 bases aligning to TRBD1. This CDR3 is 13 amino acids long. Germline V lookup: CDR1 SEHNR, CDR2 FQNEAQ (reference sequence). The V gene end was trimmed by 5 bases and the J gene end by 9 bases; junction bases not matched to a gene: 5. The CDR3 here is CASSPRQGRELFF. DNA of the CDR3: TGTGCCAGCAGCCCACGACAGGGGCGGGAGCTGTTTTTT.

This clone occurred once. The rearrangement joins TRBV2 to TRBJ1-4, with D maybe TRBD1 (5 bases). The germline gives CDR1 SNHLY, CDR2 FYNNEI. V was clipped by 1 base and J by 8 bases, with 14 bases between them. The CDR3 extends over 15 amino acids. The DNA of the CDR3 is TGTGCCAGCAGTGAAGGGGCGATTGGGGCGGAAAAACTGTTTTTT. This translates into CASSEGAIGAEKLFF.

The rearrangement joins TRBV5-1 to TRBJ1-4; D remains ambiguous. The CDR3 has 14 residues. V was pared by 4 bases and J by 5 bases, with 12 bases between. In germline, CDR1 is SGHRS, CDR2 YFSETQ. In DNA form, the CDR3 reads TGCGCCAGCAGCCCGGACGGACTCAATGAAAAACTGTTTTTT. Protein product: CASSPDGLNEKLFF.

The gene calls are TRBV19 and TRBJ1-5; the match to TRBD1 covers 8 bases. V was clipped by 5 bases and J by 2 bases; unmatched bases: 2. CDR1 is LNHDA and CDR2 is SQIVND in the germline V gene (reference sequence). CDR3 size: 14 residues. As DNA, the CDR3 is TGTGCCAGTAGTGACAGGGGAGGCAATCAGCCCCAGCATTTT. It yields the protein CASSDRGGNQPQHF.